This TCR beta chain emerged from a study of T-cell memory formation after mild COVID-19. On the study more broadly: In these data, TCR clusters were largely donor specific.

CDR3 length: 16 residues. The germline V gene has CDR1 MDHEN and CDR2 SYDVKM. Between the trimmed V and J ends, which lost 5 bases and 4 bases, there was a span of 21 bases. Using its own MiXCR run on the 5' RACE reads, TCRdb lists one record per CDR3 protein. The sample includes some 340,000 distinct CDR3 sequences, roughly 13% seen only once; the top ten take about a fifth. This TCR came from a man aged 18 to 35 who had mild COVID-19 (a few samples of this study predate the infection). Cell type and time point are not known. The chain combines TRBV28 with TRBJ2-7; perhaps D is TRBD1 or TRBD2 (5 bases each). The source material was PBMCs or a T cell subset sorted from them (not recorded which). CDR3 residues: CASSRDRPVGIYEQYV. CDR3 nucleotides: TGTGCCAGCAGTAGGGACCGGCCGGTGGGTATTTACGAGCAGTACGTC.